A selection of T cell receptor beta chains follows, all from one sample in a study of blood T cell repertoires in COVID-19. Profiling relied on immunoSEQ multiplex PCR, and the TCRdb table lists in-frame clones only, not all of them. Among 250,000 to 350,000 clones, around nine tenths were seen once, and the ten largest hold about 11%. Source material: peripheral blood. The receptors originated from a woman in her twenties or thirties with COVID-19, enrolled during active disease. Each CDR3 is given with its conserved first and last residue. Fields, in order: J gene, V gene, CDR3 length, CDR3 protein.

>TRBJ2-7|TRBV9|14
CASSTTSGRDEQYF
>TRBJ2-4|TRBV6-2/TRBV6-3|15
CASSSLTGVRDIQYF
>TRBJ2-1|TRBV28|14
CASSFLLSGGEQFF
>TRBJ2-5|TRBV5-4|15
CASSRKDGAQETQYF
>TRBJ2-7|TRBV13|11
CASSLTGEQYF
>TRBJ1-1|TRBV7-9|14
CASSLGARGTEAFF
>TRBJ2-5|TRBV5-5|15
CASSLIPTGGETQYF
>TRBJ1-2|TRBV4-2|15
CASSQAPPGTYGYTF
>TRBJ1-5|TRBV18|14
CASSRGTGEQPQHF
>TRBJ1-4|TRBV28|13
CASSLWRNEKLFF
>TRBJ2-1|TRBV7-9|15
CASSLARDWRREQFF
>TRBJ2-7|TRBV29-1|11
CSVTLEYEQYF
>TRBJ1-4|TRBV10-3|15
CAISAGRQSNEKLFF
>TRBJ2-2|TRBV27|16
CASSIIRQGFGGELFF
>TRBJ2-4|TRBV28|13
CASSFGSGNIQYF
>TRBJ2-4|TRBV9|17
CARKCSGRARAKNIQYF
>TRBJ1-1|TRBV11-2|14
CASSYGFMNTEAFF
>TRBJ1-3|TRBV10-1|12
CAGIGGGNTIYF
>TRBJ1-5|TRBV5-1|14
CASSEGQWDQPQHF
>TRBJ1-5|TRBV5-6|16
CASSRTLDRADQPQHF
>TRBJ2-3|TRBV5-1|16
CASSFGGGNGGNTQYF
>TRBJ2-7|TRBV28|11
CASSARGMQYF
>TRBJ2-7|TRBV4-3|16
CASSRTGGESSYEQYF
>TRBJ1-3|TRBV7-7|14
CASSRRGPGNTIYF
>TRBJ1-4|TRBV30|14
CAWDSTGWGEKLFF
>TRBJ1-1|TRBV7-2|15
CASSLAYRDKGEAFF
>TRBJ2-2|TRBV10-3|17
CATKTITSGTNTGELFF
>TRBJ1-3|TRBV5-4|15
CASSLGGAGGNTIYF
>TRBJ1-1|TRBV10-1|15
CASSESGYGPTEAFF
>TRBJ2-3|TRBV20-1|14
CSASAVAGVDTQYF
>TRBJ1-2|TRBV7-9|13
CASSRQANYGYTF
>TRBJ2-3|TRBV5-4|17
CASSSFGLRSGTDTQYF
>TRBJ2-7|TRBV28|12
CASSLLGAEQYF
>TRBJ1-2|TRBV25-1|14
CASSDVTVNYGYTF
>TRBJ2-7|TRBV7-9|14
CASSPGLATYEQYF
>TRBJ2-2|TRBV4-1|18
CASSQDQREGLGTGELFF
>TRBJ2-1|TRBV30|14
CAWSITRVYNEQFF
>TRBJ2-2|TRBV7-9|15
CASSTRTGVTGELFF
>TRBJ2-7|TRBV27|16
CASSPSLGGKFYEQYF
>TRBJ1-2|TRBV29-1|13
CSARQGEVVGYTF
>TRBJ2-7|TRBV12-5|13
CASALGGSYEQYF
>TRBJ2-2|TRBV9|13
CASSAQGTGELFF
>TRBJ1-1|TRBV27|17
CASSLVLGGGINTEAFF
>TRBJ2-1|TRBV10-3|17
CAIGRTSEIVSYNEQFF
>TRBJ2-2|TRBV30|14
CACIFVGRGGELFF